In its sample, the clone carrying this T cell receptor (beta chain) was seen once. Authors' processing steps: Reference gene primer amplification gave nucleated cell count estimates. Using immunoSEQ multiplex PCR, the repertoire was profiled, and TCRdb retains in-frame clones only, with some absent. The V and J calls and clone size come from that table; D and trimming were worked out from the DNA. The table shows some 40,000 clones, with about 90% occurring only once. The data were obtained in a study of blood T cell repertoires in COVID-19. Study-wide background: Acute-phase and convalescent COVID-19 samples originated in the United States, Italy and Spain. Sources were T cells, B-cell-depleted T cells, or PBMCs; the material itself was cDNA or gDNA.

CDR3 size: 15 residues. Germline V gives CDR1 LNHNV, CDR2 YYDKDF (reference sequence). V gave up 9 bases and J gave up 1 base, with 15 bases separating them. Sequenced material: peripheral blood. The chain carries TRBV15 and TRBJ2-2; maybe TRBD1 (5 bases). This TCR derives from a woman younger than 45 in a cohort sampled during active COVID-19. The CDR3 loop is CATWPAQGNTGELFF. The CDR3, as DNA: TGTGCCACTTGGCCGGCCCAGGGGAACACCGGGGAGCTGTTTTTT.